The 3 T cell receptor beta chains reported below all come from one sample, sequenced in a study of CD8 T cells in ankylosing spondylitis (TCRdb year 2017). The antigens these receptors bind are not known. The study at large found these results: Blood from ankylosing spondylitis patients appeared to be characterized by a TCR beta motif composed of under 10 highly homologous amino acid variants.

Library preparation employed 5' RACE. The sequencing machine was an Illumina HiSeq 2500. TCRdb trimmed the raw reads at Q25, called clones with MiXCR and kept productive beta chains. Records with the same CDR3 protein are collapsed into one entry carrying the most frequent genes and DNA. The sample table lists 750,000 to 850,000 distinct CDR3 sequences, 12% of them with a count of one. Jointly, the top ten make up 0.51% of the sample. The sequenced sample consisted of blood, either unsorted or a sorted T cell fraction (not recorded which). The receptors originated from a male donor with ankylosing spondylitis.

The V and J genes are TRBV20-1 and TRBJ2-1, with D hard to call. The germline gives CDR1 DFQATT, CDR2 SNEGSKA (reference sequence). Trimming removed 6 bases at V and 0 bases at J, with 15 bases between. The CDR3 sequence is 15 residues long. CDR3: CSAHSVDRSYNEQFF. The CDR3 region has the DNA TGCAGTGCGCACTCCGTGGACCGCTCCTACAATGAGCAGTTCTTC.

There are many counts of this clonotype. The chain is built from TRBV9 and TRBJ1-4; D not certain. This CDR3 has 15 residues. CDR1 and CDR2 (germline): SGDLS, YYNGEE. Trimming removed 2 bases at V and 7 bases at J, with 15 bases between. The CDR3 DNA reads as TGTGCCAGCAGCGTCAGTCCTTCGCCTTTTGAAAAACTGTTTTTT. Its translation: CASSVSPSPFEKLFF.

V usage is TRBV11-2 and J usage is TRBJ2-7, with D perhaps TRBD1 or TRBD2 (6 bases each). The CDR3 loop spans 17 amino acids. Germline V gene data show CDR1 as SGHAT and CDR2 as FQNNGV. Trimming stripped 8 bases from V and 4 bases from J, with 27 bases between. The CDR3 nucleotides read TGTGCCAGCTCGTCTGCCCGTACGGGGGCCTATTCATACGAGCAGTACTTC. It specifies CASSSARTGAYSYEQYF.